The next 19 T cell receptor beta chains were all read from a single sample in a study of Ad26.COV2.S vaccination and SARS-CoV-2 variants. TCRdb keeps only in-frame clones here, not all; method: immunoSEQ multiplex PCR. The sample has roughly 320,000 clones, about 82% seen once. Treatment reported: 15 to 20 received Ad26.COV2.S at low or high dose, single or two shots; roughly five received placebo; per-sample allocation not given. Material that was analyzed had been drawn on day 63 after the first vaccine or placebo injection. This material consisted of peripheral blood, taken in a trial of Ad26.COV2.S vaccine versus placebo. Every receptor here comes from a person aged 18-60 years who received the Ad26.COV2.S COVID-19 vaccine or a placebo.

The chain is built from TRBV6-2 or TRBV6-3 and TRBJ2-1; the D is unclear. The ends were cut back, 0 bases at V and 6 bases at J, with 3 bases in the middle. This CDR3 is 12 amino acids long. Germline values: CDR1 MNHEY, CDR2 SVGEGT. In DNA form, the CDR3 reads TGTGCCAGCAGTTACTCGACCAATGAGCAGTTCTTC. It specifies CASSYSTNEQFF.

The chain couples TRBV7-2 to TRBJ1-2; D is ambiguous. The V gene's germline CDR1 is SGHTA and CDR2 FQGNSA. V gave up 0 bases and J gave up 5 bases, with 7 bases separating them. The CDR3 is 13 residues long. The CDR3 here is CASSLAGEYGYTF. CDR3 DNA: TGTGCCAGCAGCTTAGCTGGCGAGTATGGCTACACCTTC.

The rearrangement joins TRBV11-2 to TRBJ2-7; 7 bases align to TRBD1. The junction had 13 bases not matched to a gene; V was cut back by 5 bases and J by 6 bases. The CDR3 extends over 15 amino acids. Germline CDR1 and CDR2: SGHAT and FQNNGV. The chain's CDR3 is CASSPTGQFDSEQYF. The CDR3 DNA sequence: TGTGCCAGCAGCCCTACGGGACAGTTCGATTCCGAGCAGTACTTC.

This sequence joins TRBV7-8 and TRBJ2-3; D gene unclear. This CDR3 spans 15 amino acids. V dropped 3 bases and J dropped 0 bases, with 10 bases sitting between them. Per the germline V gene, CDR1 is SGHVS and CDR2 is FQNEAQ. In DNA form, the CDR3 reads TGTGCCAGCAGCTTCAACCAAGCTAGCACAGATACGCAGTATTTT. Protein product: CASSFNQASTDTQYF.

This chain links TRBV25-1 with TRBJ1-2, with D possibly being TRBD1 (5 bases). The germline gives CDR1 MGHDK, CDR2 SYGVNS. The CDR3 covers 14 residues. V lost 2 bases, J lost 8 bases, and 15 bases lay in between. The CDR3 DNA reads TGTGCCAGCAGTGAACCGGGGGTCCCGTCGGGCTACACCTTC. It encodes CASSEPGVPSGYTF.

The V and J genes are TRBV12-2 and TRBJ1-4. TRBV12-2 is noted as a pseudogene. The CDR3 is made up of 17 amino acids. In DNA form, the CDR3 reads TGTGCAAGTCGCTCCTTTTTCTATCTACCCGGGGGGGAAAAACTGTTTTTT. Amino acids: CASRSFFYLPGGEKLFF.

This rearrangement joins TRBV5-5 to TRBJ1-2, with TRBD1 matching over 10 bases. There are 16 residues in the CDR3. Unmatched junction bases numbered 6, after V lost 0 bases and J lost 4 bases. Per the germline V gene, CDR1 is SGHKS and CDR2 is YYEKEE (reference sequence). CDR3 protein: CASSLGQGATAYGYTF. Here the CDR3 DNA reads TGTGCCAGCAGCTTGGGACAGGGGGCGACGGCCTATGGCTACACCTTC.

The chain recombines TRBV6-2 or TRBV6-3 with TRBJ2-7; TRBD1 agrees at 7 bases. Trimming cost V 2 bases and J 2 bases; bases outside gene matches: 9. The germline gives CDR1 MNHEY, CDR2 SVGEGT. The CDR3 covers 16 residues. CDR3 loop: CASSYQTGKGPYEQYF. For the CDR3, the DNA is TGTGCCAGCAGTTACCAGACAGGGAAAGGTCCCTACGAGCAGTACTTC.

The V and J genes are TRBV19 and TRBJ1-1; no clear D. The V and J ends lost 7 bases and 6 bases respectively, with 24 bases between them. The CDR3 consists of 16 residues. CDR1 LNHDA and CDR2 SQIVND come from the germline V gene (reference sequence). CDR3 nucleotides: TGTGCCAGTACCCCGGGGTCAGTATCCAGGACTGCTGAAGCTTTCTTT. Encoded protein: CASTPGSVSRTAEAFF. Looking up the rest from reference TRBV19 and TRBJ1-1 gives the full variable domain: DGGITQSPKYLFRKEGQNVTLSCEQNLNHDAMYWYRQDPGQGLRLIYYSQIVNDFQKGDIAEGYSVSREKKESFPLTVTSAQKNPTAFYLCASTPGSVSRTAEAFFGQGTRLTVV.

The chain links TRBV5-1 to TRBJ1-2; 10 positions agree with TRBD1. The germline V gene has CDR1 SGHRS and CDR2 YFSETQ. The CDR3 runs 15 residues. Trimming cost V 4 bases and J 4 bases; bases outside gene matches: 7. In nucleotides, the CDR3 is TGCGCCAGCAGCATAGGGGACAGGGGTGCCTATGGCTACACCTTC. Its protein product is CASSIGDRGAYGYTF.

The CDR3 reads CASSQEGMVGKAAALVYGYTF. Written as DNA, the CDR3 is TGCGCCAGCAGCCAAGAGGGGATGGTGGGAAAGGCGGCTGCTCTCGTCTATGGCTACACCTTC. The V and J genes are TRBV4-1 and TRBJ1-2; D unresolved. Trimming removed 0 bases at V and 4 bases at J, with 30 bases between. The germline gives CDR1 MGHRA, CDR2 YSYEKL. The CDR3 consists of 21 residues.

The CDR3 here is CASVRKDLEPQHF. The CDR3 bases are TGTGCCAGCGTGAGAAAAGATCTCGAACCCCAGCATTTT. The chain joins TRBV7-8 to TRBJ1-5; D gene uncertain. The CDR3 extends over 13 amino acids. Trimming shortened V by 8 bases and J by 10 bases, and 18 bases separated the two germline ends. Germline V gene data show CDR1 as SGHVS and CDR2 as FQNEAQ.

The gene calls are TRBV11-1 and TRBJ1-2, with a tentative D call TRBD1 (5 bases). The V and J ends lost 6 bases and 4 bases respectively, with 12 bases between them. The CDR3 length is 13 residues. The germline V gene encodes CDR1 SGHAT and CDR2 FQDESV (reference sequence). The DNA of the CDR3 is TGTGCCAGCAGTCGAAGGGGAACCTATGGCTACACCTTC. Amino acid sequence: CASSRRGTYGYTF.

The sample holds one count of this clone. CDR3 in amino acids: CASSLVSWLAGTDTQYF. The CDR3 DNA follows: TGTGCCAGCAGCTTGGTAAGCTGGCTAGCGGGAACAGATACGCAGTATTTT. This chain connects TRBV5-6 to TRBJ2-3, with 9 bases aligning to TRBD2. The germline V gene has CDR1 SGHDT and CDR2 YYEEEE. The length of the CDR3 is 17 residues. The V and J ends lost 0 bases and 3 bases, in that order; junction bases with no gene match: 8.

The V gene is TRBV7-3, the J gene TRBJ2-2; D not resolved. Trimming removed 2 bases at V and 1 base at J, with 8 bases between. CDR3 length: 15 residues. CDR1 SGHTA and CDR2 FQGTGA come from the germline V gene. The DNA of the CDR3 is TGTGCCAGCAGCTTAGGGCTCAGGAACACCGGGGAGCTGTTTTTT. Its protein product is CASSLGLRNTGELFF.

The CDR3 here is CASSLRARYNEQFF. CDR3 coding DNA: TGTGCCAGCAGTTTAAGGGCCCGATACAATGAGCAGTTCTTC. The chain uses TRBV27 and TRBJ2-1; no clear D. Germline assignment: CDR1 MNHEY and CDR2 SMNVEV (reference sequence). V dropped 2 bases and J dropped 4 bases, with 9 bases sitting between them. The CDR3 contains 14 residues.

The chain is built from TRBV6-5 and TRBJ2-7; 9 nucleotides agree with TRBD1. This CDR3 has 15 residues. Germline lookup yields CDR1 MNHEY and CDR2 SVGAGI. The junction had 7 bases not matched to a gene; V was cut back by 5 bases and J by 2 bases. The chain's CDR3 is CASSLRDRVAYEQYF. The CDR3 coding sequence is TGTGCCAGCAGTCTACGGGACAGGGTGGCCTACGAGCAGTACTTC.

This chain joins TRBV7-8 and TRBJ2-7; 8 nucleotides match TRBD1. The CDR3 is 14 amino acids. Germline assignment: CDR1 SGHVS and CDR2 FQNEAQ. V lost 5 bases and J lost 7; bases outside the gene matches: 10. CDR3 bases: TGTGCCAGCAGCCCCAGGACAGGGTTCGGTGAGCAGTACTTC. Its protein is CASSPRTGFGEQYF.

The chain recombines TRBV4-3 with TRBJ2-2, with 7 bases fitting TRBD1. Germline loops: CDR1 LGHNA, CDR2 YSLEER. J was trimmed by 7 bases and V by 0 bases; bases with no gene match: 8. The CDR3 covers 16 residues. The CDR3 spells CASSQDPRGRDGELFF. Written as DNA, the CDR3 is TGCGCCAGCAGCCAAGATCCGAGGGGGCGAGACGGGGAGCTGTTTTTT.